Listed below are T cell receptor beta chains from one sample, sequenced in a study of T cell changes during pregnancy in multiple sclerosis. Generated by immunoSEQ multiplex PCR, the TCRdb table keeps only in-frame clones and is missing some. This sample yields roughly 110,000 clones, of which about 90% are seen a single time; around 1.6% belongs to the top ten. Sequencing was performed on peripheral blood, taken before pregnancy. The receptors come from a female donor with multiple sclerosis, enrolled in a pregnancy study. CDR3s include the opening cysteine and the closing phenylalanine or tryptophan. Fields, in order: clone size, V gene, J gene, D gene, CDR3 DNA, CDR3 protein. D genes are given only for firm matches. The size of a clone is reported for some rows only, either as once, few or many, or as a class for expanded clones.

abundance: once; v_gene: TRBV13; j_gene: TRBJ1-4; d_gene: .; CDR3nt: TGTGCCAGCAGCCTACGAACCTCAACAGGGTTTGAAAAACTGTTTTTT; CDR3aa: CASSLRTSTGFEKLFF
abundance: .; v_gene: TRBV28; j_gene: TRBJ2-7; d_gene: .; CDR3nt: TGTGCCAGCGGGGAAGCGGATACCTACGAGCAGTACTTC; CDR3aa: CASGEADTYEQYF
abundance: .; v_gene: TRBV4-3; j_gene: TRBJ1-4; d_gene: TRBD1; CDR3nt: TGCGCCAGCAGCGAACAGGGGACTAATGAAAAACTGTTTTTT; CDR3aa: CASSEQGTNEKLFF
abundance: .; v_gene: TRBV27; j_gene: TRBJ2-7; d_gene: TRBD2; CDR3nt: TGTGCCAGCAGGCCAGCGGGAGAAGTTTCCGAGCAGTACTTC; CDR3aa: CASRPAGEVSEQYF
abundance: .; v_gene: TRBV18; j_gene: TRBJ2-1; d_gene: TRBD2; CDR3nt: TGTGCCAGCTCACCCGCGGGGGGGCCCTACAATGAGCAGTTCTTC; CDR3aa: CASSPAGGPYNEQFF
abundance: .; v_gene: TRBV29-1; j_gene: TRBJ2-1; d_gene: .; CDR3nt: TGCAGCGTTGTGGCAGGTTGGCAGTTCTTC; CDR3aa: CSVVAGWQFF
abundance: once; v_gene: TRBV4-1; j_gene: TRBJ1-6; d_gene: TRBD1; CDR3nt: TGCGCCAGCAGCGCGCCGGGACAGGGGCAATCACCCCTCCACTTT; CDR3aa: CASSAPGQGQSPLHF
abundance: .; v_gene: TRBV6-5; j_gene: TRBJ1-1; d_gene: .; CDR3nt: TGTGCCAGCAGTAGGGACGGAGGGACTGAAGCTTTCTTT; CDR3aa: CASSRDGGTEAFF
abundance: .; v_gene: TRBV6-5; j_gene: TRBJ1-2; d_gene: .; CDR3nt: TGTGCCAGCAGTACGAGGGGGAATGGCTACACCTTC; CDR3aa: CASSTRGNGYTF
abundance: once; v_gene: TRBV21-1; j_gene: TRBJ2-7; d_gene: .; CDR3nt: TGTGCCAGCAGCAGGGCCGCCTACGAGCAGTACTTC; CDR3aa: CASSRAAYEQYF
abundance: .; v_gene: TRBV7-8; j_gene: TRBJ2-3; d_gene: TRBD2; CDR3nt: TGTGCCAGCAGCCAGGGACTAGCGGGAAATACAGATACGCAGTATTTT; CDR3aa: CASSQGLAGNTDTQYF
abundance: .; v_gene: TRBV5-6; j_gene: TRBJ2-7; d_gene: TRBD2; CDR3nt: TGTGCCAGCAGCTTATACGGGAGGGGCTCCTACGAGCAGTACTTC; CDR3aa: CASSLYGRGSYEQYF
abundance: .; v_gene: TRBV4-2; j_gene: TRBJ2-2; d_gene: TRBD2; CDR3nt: TGTGCCTCCGGCGGCGGGAGGCGCATCACCGGGGAGCTGTTTTTT; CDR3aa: CASGGGRRITGELFF
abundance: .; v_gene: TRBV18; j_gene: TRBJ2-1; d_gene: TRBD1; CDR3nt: TGTGCCAGCTCACCCCGACCGTTCGCTTCCCCGGGGACAGTTTACAATGAGCAGTTCTTC; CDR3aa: CASSPRPFASPGTVYNEQFF
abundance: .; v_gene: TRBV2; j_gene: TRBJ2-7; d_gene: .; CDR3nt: TGTGCCAGCAGTGAGGCGGTTCTCAAGTACGAGCAGTACTTC; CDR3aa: CASSEAVLKYEQYF
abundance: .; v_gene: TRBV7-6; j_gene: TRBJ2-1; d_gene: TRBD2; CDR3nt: TGTGCCAGCAGCCCACGTCAAGCGGGAGGCTATATATACAATGAGCAGTTCTTC; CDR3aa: CASSPRQAGGYIYNEQFF
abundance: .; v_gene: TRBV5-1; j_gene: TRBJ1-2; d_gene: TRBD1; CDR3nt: TGCGCCAGCAGCTTAACAGGGGTGGCTGGCTACACCTTC; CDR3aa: CASSLTGVAGYTF
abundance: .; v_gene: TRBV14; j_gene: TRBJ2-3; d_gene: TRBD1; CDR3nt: TGTGCCAGCAGCCATCCGGGACAGGGAACATATACGCAGTATTTT; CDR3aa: CASSHPGQGTYTQYF
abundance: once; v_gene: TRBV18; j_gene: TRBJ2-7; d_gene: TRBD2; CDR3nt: TGTGCCAGCTCACCGGGACTAGCGGGAGTCTACGAGCAGTACTTC; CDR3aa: CASSPGLAGVYEQYF
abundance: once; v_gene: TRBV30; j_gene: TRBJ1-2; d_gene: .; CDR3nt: TGTGCCTGCCCCGGAACAGGGTATAACTATGGCTACACCTTC; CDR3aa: CACPGTGYNYGYTF
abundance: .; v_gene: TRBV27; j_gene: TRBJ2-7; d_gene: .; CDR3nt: TGTGCCAGCAGTTCGCTGGCTTTCCACGAGCAGTACTTC; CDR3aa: CASSSLAFHEQYF
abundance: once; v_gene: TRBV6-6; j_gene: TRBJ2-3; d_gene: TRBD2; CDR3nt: TGTGCCAGCAGTCACTACGGACTAGCGGGAAAAGATACGCAGTATTTT; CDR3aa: CASSHYGLAGKDTQYF
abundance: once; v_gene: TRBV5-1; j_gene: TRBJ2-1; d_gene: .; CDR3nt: TGCGCCAGCAGCTTGGAAGGGGCTGTAAACAATGAGCAGTTCTTC; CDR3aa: CASSLEGAVNNEQFF
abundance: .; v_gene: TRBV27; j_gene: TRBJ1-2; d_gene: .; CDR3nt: TGTGCCAGCCGAGACTGGTCGTATGGCTACACCTTC; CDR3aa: CASRDWSYGYTF
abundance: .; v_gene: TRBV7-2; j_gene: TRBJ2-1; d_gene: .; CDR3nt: TGTGCCAGCAGCCCCTCGTTATATAATGAGCAGTTCTTC; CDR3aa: CASSPSLYNEQFF
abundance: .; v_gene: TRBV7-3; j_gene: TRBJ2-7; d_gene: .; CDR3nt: TGTGCCAGCAGCTTAATTGGGCGGACAGAACTCTACGAGCAGTACTTC; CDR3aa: CASSLIGRTELYEQYF
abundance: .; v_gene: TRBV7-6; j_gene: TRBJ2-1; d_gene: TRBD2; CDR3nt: TGTGCCAGCAGCTTAGGGGCGCGGGGGACCTACAATGAGCAGTTCTTC; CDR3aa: CASSLGARGTYNEQFF
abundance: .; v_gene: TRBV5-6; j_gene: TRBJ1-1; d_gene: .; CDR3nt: TGTGCCAGCAGCTTGGATTGGGGGGGTCATGAAGCTTTCTTT; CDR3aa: CASSLDWGGHEAFF
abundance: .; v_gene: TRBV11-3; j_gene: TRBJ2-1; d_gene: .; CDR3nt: TGTGCCAGCAGCTCACAGGGAAATGAGCAGTTCTTC; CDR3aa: CASSSQGNEQFF
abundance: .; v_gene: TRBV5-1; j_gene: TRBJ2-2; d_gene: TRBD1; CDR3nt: TGCGCCAGCAGCTGGACAGGGAGTAACACCGGGGAGCTGTTTTTT; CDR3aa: CASSWTGSNTGELFF
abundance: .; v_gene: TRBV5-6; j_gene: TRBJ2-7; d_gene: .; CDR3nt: TGTGCCAGCAGCTTTAACAGGGACGCCTACGAGCAGTACTTC; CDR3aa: CASSFNRDAYEQYF
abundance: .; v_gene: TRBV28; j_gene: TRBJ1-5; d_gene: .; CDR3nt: TGTGCCAGCAGTTCACTCCAAGGGGGGGGTTTGGACCAGCCCCAGCATTTT; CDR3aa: CASSSLQGGGLDQPQHF
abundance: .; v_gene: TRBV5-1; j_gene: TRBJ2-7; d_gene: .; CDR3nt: TGCGCCAGCAGCTTGGGGGGCTCGCACACAGACTACGAGCAGTACTTC; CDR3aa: CASSLGGSHTDYEQYF
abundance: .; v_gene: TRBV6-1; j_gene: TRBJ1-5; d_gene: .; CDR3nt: TGTGCCAGCAGTTGGACAGAGGGTAGCAATCAGCCCCAGCATTTT; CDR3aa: CASSWTEGSNQPQHF